This TCR beta chain was captured in a study of cytotoxic CD8 clonotypes in ibrutinib-treated CLL (dated by TCRdb to about 2021). Background on the whole study: The cohort was composed of roughly ten relapsed/refractory and around 15 treatment-naive patients; IGHV unmutated status was identified in 17 patients. Cryopreserved peripheral blood mononuclear cells were obtained before treatment, at response, and at either sustained remission or disease progression. Partial responses were observed in some 24 patients and complete responses in 2; after a median follow-up of about 69 months, remission was maintained in 15 or so patients and progression was observed in some twelve. Longitudinal samples were obtainable from about 30% of the roughly 90 participants in the trial. Samples at response were collected after a median of 12 months of treatment, with a range of about 6 to 36 months. All remission and progressive disease samples were collected while patients were still receiving ibrutinib. Samples averaged approximately 240,000 productive templates and some 96,000 productive rearrangements.

This clone was observed a handful of times. Its binding antigen is unknown. Base qualities were left out, and no much larger clone turns up one base away. Points the paper makes about the study in general: Public clonotypes were found to be uncommon and were observed to contract or remain stable during treatment; the increase in clonality was shown to reflect expansion of private clonotypes at ibrutinib response. Baseline clonality was found to be higher than that of age-matched healthy donors and was strongly correlated with circulating CD8+ T-cell counts. Clonality rose at ibrutinib response, remained stable during sustained remission, and dropped back toward baseline at progression. Sampling times were not matched between patients in sustained remission and patients whose disease was progressing, and lymph node repertoires were not examined.

The goal of deep resolution MiSeq sequencing was a depth between 1 in 1 million and 1 in 200,000 T cells, and coverage averaged 10x per clonotype. The immunoSEQ hsTCRB Kit was used to generate TCR beta libraries. The authors processed their data as follows. Data were analyzed with ImmunoSEQ Data Assistant and ImmunoSEQ Analyzer, with V, D and J genes assigned per IMGT definitions. Clonality was computed as one minus normalized Shannon entropy of productive rearrangement frequencies, ranging from 0 to 1. Public clonotype analysis was restricted to overrepresented clonotypes comprising at least 0.05% of each patient's repertoire. About twelve repertoires from age-matched healthy donors, obtained from immuneACCESS, served as clonality controls. Not all clones reach the TCRdb copy of this immuneACCESS table, which keeps in-frame sequences only. Checked studies attribute under half of the gap to unresolved V genes and leave the rest unexplained. The D gene and trimming were derived from the DNA, and the V and J assignments and clone size from that table. The sample yields 45,000 to 70,000 clones; 45% to 70% were counted once. The ten largest clones take up around 21% of the sample.

Taken from cysteine to phenylalanine, the CDR3 has 14 residues. Only the CDR3 region is kept as DNA, spanning 42 bases read in frame from base 1. From the germline V gene, CDR1 is SGHNT and CDR2 is YENEEA. V and J lose 4 bases and 0 bases, and a span of 10 bases separates them. What the time point label conveys for this sample: approximately 25 months on ibrutinib. For TCR beta library preparation, approximately 2 micrograms of genomic DNA were isolated from cryopreserved PBMCs. Longitudinal blood samples from CLL patients on ibrutinib monotherapy underwent high-throughput TCR beta sequencing. The patients were enrolled in a single-center, open-label phase 2 trial of ibrutinib monotherapy.

This specimen was PBMCs, taken after 24 months of ibrutinib treatment. This sequence originates from a human donor with chronic lymphocytic leukemia. This chain joins TRBV11-3 to TRBJ2-7; the D gene is possibly TRBD1 or TRBD2, with 5 bases matching each. The DNA reads as follows: TGTGCCAGCAGCTCGGGGCGGGCCTCCTACGAGCAGTACTTC. Translation gives CASSSGRASYEQYF. With the portions outside the CDR3 filled from the reference TRBV11-3 and TRBJ2-7 genes, the complete variable region becomes EAGVVQSPRYKIIEKKQPVAFWCNPISGHNTLYWYLQNLGQGPELLIRYENEEAVDDSQLPKDRFSAERLKGVDSTLKIQPAELGDSAVYLCASSSGRASYEQYFGPGTRLTVT.